This T cell receptor beta chain was identified in a study of shared clonotypes between healthy human individuals. The CDR3 sequence is 13 residues long. Per the germline V gene, CDR1 is ENHRY and CDR2 is SYGVKD. The V gene lost 0 bases and the J gene lost 6 bases, with 3 bases spanning the gap. About this clone itself: The same CDR3 arises from other DNA sequences in this sample as well.

The protocol was immunoSEQ multiplex PCR, while the TCRdb copy is restricted to in-frame clones and leaves out a portion. The table records 950,000 to 1,100,000 clones, around 75% of them present only once. Sequenced sample: memory CD4+ T cells sorted from blood. Specified subset: CD45RA-negative fraction. This TCR came from a man aged 18 to 29 in good health. The chain recombines TRBV10-3 with TRBJ1-6; D is undetermined. CDR3 in amino acids: CAISESSNSPLHF. CDR3 coding DNA: TGTGCCATCAGTGAGTCAAGTAATTCACCCCTCCACTTT.